The 30 T cell receptor beta chains in this list originate from one sample, sequenced in a study of blood T cell repertoires in COVID-19. Method: immunoSEQ multiplex PCR; TCRdb's copy keeps in-frame clones and lacks some. The sample yields roughly 300,000 clones, approximately 84% seen once. Specimen: peripheral blood. The source is a human donor with COVID-19, enrolled during active disease. The donor label of this sample is uncertain.

The rearrangement joins TRBV19 to TRBJ1-4, with 8 bases identical to TRBD1. V was clipped by 8 bases and J by 7 bases; unmatched bases: 6. The length of the CDR3 is 13 residues. CDR1 is LNHDA and CDR2 is SQIVND in the germline V gene (reference sequence). CDR3 region: CASHRGGSEKLFF. In DNA form, the CDR3 reads TGTGCCAGTCACAGGGGGGGAAGTGAAAAACTGTTTTTT.

The genes are TRBV19 and TRBJ1-2; 9 bases align to TRBD1. CDR3 length: 15 amino acids. Germline V lookup: CDR1 LNHDA, CDR2 SQIVND (reference sequence). The J segment lost 3 bases and the V segment lost 5 bases, leaving 7 bases of the junction unmatched. CDR3 in DNA: TGTGCCAGTAGTGCTCCGGGACAGGGACACTATGGCTACACCTTC. Translating gives CASSAPGQGHYGYTF.

The chain links TRBV27 to TRBJ1-4; 7 bases agree with TRBD1. The CDR3 is 14 amino acids. Germline assignment: CDR1 MNHEY and CDR2 SMNVEV (reference sequence). V lost 6 bases to trimming and J lost 4 bases; unmatched junction nucleotides: 5. This chain's CDR3 is CASRPGQSNEKLFF. CDR3 bases: TGTGCCAGCAGGCCGGGACAGAGTAATGAAAAACTGTTTTTT. The whole variable domain, remainder taken from reference TRBV27 and TRBJ1-4, is EAQVTQNPRYLITVTGKKLTVTCSQNMNHEYMSWYRQDPGLGLRQIYYSMNVEVTDKGDVPEGYKVSRKEKRNFPLILESPSPNQTSLYFCASRPGQSNEKLFFGSGTQLSVL.

The V gene is TRBV27, the J gene TRBJ1-3; weak D call: TRBD1 (6 bases). V was shortened by 5 bases and J by 0 bases, with 14 bases between the two germline ends. The CDR3 length is 16 residues. Germline V lookup: CDR1 MNHEY, CDR2 SMNVEV (reference sequence). CDR3 sequence: CASSPWQGSSGNTIYF. CDR3 nucleotide sequence: TGTGCCAGCAGTCCCTGGCAGGGGAGCTCTGGAAACACCATATATTTT.

The chain carries TRBV6-5 and TRBJ1-5; 7 bases align to TRBD1. The CDR3 has 16 amino acids. The germline CDR1 and CDR2 sequences are MNHEY and SVGAGI. V lost 2 bases and J lost 5; bases outside the gene matches: 9. CDR3 nucleotides: TGTGCCAGCAGTTACACCCGGGACAGAGGCCATCAGCCCCAGCATTTT. Its translation: CASSYTRDRGHQPQHF.

The V and J genes are TRBV12-3 or TRBV12-4 and TRBJ2-1; TRBD2 aligns across 9 bases. Losses at the gene ends were 3 bases for V and 15 bases for J; bases not matched to a gene: 6. The length of the CDR3 is 12 residues. The CDR3 sequence is CASSFGREGRFF. CDR3 in DNA: TGTGCCAGCAGTTTTGGGCGGGAGGGCCGGTTCTTC.

V gene TRBV7-6 combines with J gene TRBJ2-2, with 9 positions matching TRBD2. The germline CDR1 and CDR2 sequences are SGHVS and FNYEAQ. CDR3 length: 19 amino acids. V lost 4 bases, J lost 3 bases, and 15 bases stayed unmatched. The CDR3 DNA sequence: TGTGCCAGCAGCTCCCTAAACCCGGGCGGCGGGGGGGACACCGGGGAGCTGTTTTTT. Protein product: CASSSLNPGGGGDTGELFF.

On this clone itself: Within the sample, other DNA sequences also encode this same CDR3. The chain employs TRBV28 and TRBJ2-5; D is uncertain. Germline values: CDR1 MDHEN, CDR2 SYDVKM. V lost 3 bases and J lost 5, with 10 bases in between. CDR3 size: 13 residues. This CDR3 reads CASSLPSRETQYF. The CDR3, as DNA: TGTGCCAGCAGTTTGCCATCGCGGGAGACCCAGTACTTC.

This chain links TRBV4-2 with TRBJ2-4; weak D call: TRBD2 (5 bases). CDR1 LGHNA and CDR2 YNFKEQ come from the germline V gene. The CDR3 sequence is 18 residues long. V was trimmed by 0 bases and J by 0 bases, leaving 15 bases between them. The CDR3 sequence: CASSQDFDPREAKNIQYF. As DNA, the CDR3 is TGTGCCAGCAGCCAAGATTTTGACCCCCGGGAAGCCAAAAACATTCAGTACTTC.

V and J are TRBV10-3 and TRBJ1-2; D is unclear. The CDR3 sequence is 15 residues long. Trimming stripped 1 base from V and 0 bases from J, with 9 bases between. CDR1 is ENHRY, CDR2 SYGVKD, per germline. The CDR3 coding sequence is TGTGCCATCAGTGAGTTTGGCAGGTCTAACTATGGCTACACCTTC. Encoded protein: CAISEFGRSNYGYTF.

The chain has TRBV5-6 and TRBJ2-6, with D possibly being TRBD1 (6 bases). This CDR3 spans 15 amino acids. Germline CDR1 is SGHDT and CDR2 is YYEEEE. V was shortened by 1 base and J by 1 base, with 6 bases between the two germline ends. The CDR3 nucleotides read TGTGCCAGCAGCTTGACAGGGTCTGGGGCCAACGTCCTGACTTTC. The encoded protein is CASSLTGSGANVLTF.

The chain has TRBV5-1 and TRBJ1-5; the D gene is possibly TRBD1 (6 bases). The CDR3 is 14 residues long. V was pared by 4 bases and J by 7 bases, with 15 bases between. Germline V gene data show CDR1 as SGHRS and CDR2 as YFSETQ. Written as DNA, the CDR3 is TGCGCCAGCAGCCCACAGGGTTCTGGGCAGCCCCAGCATTTT. Its protein product is CASSPQGSGQPQHF. The full variable domain, with the rest looked up from reference TRBV5-1 and TRBJ1-5, is KAGVTQTPRYLIKTRGQQVTLSCSPISGHRSVSWYQQTPGQGLQFLFEYFSETQRNKGNFPGRFSGRQFSNSRSEMNVSTLELGDSALYLCASSPQGSGQPQHFGDGTRLSIL.

Only one count was recorded for this clone. The chain couples TRBV6-1 to TRBJ2-3, with 7 bases fitting TRBD2. The ends lost 1 base at V and 2 bases at J; junction bases unmatched: 3. The germline gives CDR1 MNHNS, CDR2 SASEGT. The CDR3 is made up of 15 amino acids. The CDR3 loop is CASSEGREYTDTQYF. Written as DNA, the CDR3 is TGTGCCAGCAGTGAAGGGCGGGAGTACACAGATACGCAGTATTTT.

This clone occurred a few times. The rearrangement links TRBV11-2 to TRBJ1-2; possibly TRBD1 for D (6 bases). Trimming removed 5 bases from V and 8 bases from J, with 18 bases in between. The CDR3 runs 14 residues. The germline CDR1 and CDR2 sequences are SGHAT and FQNNGV. For the CDR3, the DNA is TGTGCCAGCAGCCAGGGGAGGGATGCCGGGGGCTACACCTTC. Translation: CASSQGRDAGGYTF.

This chain joins TRBV19 and TRBJ2-2, with D possibly TRBD1 on 7 matching bases. V lost 10 bases to trimming and J lost 2 bases, with 14 bases between them. The CDR3 length is 14 residues. Germline CDR1 and CDR2: LNHDA and SQIVND (reference sequence). The CDR3, as DNA: TGTGCCATCCCAGGGGGGCCTAACACCGGGGAGCTGTTTTTT. This sequence encodes CAIPGGPNTGELFF.

V usage is TRBV2 and J usage is TRBJ1-2, with D possibly matching TRBD1 (5 bases). The CDR3 loop spans 14 amino acids. From germline, CDR1 is SNHLY and CDR2 FYNNEI. V was shortened by 4 bases and J by 4 bases, with 13 bases between the two germline ends. The CDR3 region is CASSGGLGLYGYTF. For the CDR3, the DNA is TGTGCCAGCAGTGGAGGTTTGGGGCTCTATGGCTACACCTTC. Variable domain in full (rest from reference TRBV2 and TRBJ1-2): EPEVTQTPSHQVTQMGQEVILRCVPISNHLYFYWYRQILGQKVEFLVSFYNNEISEKSEIFDDQFSVERPDGSNFTLKIRSTKLEDSAMYFCASSGGLGLYGYTFGSGTRLTVV.

This rearrangement joins TRBV28 to TRBJ2-2, with D unclear. V lost 11 bases and J 1 base, leaving 8 bases between the germline ends. CDR3 length equals 12 residues. The V gene's germline CDR1 is MDHEN and CDR2 SYDVKM. The CDR3 here is CASPGNTGELFF. The DNA for the CDR3 is TGTGCCTCCCCGGGGAACACCGGGGAGCTGTTTTTT.

This rearrangement joins TRBV9 to TRBJ2-1; D is possibly TRBD1 (6 bases). V was pared by 4 bases and J by 7 bases, with 15 bases between. Germline V lookup: CDR1 SGDLS, CDR2 YYNGEE. The CDR3 has 14 residues. The CDR3 DNA is TGTGCCAGCAGCCAGGACAGTACTAGAAATGAGCAGTTCTTC. This encodes CASSQDSTRNEQFF.

As concerns this clone: The sample contains more than one DNA sequence encoding this CDR3. The CDR3 region is CASSLGQGDGYTF. For the CDR3, the DNA is TGTGCCAGCAGTTTGGGACAGGGGGACGGCTACACCTTC. V usage is TRBV28 and J usage is TRBJ1-2; 11 bases are a match to TRBD1. CDR3 length: 13 residues. After removal of 3 bases from V and 8 bases from J, the junction contained 2 bases not matched to a gene. The germline V gene has CDR1 MDHEN and CDR2 SYDVKM.

This sequence joins TRBV6-8 and TRBJ1-1, with 7 nucleotides matching TRBD1. This CDR3 has 15 amino acids. Trimming at V came to 8 bases and at J to 0 bases, leaving 9 bases not matched to a gene. CDR1 and CDR2 from the germline V gene are MNHGY and SAAAGT. For the CDR3, the DNA is TGTGCCAGCGTCTCCGCGAGGGGGCTGAACACTGAAGCTTTCTTT. Translation: CASVSARGLNTEAFF.

The rearrangement links TRBV15 to TRBJ1-5; TRBD1 might be the D (6 bases). V lost 2 bases and J lost 7, with 15 bases in between. CDR3 length: 15 residues. Germline V lookup: CDR1 LNHNV, CDR2 YYDKDF (reference sequence). CDR3 DNA: TGTGCCACCAGCAGAAACCGGGACAACAGGCAGCCCCAGCATTTT. Encoded protein: CATSRNRDNRQPQHF.

The chain has TRBV30 and TRBJ1-1; D may be TRBD1 (5 bases). This CDR3 comprises 13 residues. Germline CDR1 reads GTSNPN; CDR2 reads SVGIG (reference sequence). The V end lost 1 base, the J end lost 5 bases, and 11 bases lay between the germline ends. CDR3 loop: CAWSAQGGTEAFF. DNA for the CDR3: TGTGCCTGGAGTGCTCAGGGTGGTACTGAAGCTTTCTTT.

The chain couples TRBV2 to TRBJ1-4; TRBD1 matches 10 bases. With 3 bases clipped from V and 9 bases from J, the junction kept 4 bases outside the gene matches. Germline V gene sequence: CDR1 SNHLY, CDR2 FYNNEI. This CDR3 region has 14 residues. The chain's CDR3 is CASSDGTGAKKLFF. In nucleotides, the CDR3 is TGTGCCAGCAGTGATGGGACAGGGGCCAAAAAACTGTTTTTT.

The chain employs TRBV28 and TRBJ1-1, with TRBD1 matching over 7 bases. Germline V gene data show CDR1 as MDHEN and CDR2 as SYDVKM. This CDR3 has 15 residues. Trimming at V came to 5 bases and at J to 5 bases, leaving 11 bases not matched to a gene. CDR3 bases: TGTGCCAGCAGTCTCCCCAGGGGGTTTTTGACTGAAGCTTTCTTT. Residues: CASSLPRGFLTEAFF. Based on the CDR3 plus reference TRBV28 and TRBJ1-1, the full variable domain is DVKVTQSSRYLVKRTGEKVFLECVQDMDHENMFWYRQDPGLGLRLIYFSYDVKMKEKGDIPEGYSVSREKKERFSLILESASTNQTSMYLCASSLPRGFLTEAFFGQGTRLTVV.

DNA for the CDR3: TGTGCCAGCTCATCGGGACAGAACAATGAAAAACTGTTTTTT. It is translated as CASSSGQNNEKLFF. The V gene is TRBV18, the J gene TRBJ1-4, with 7 nucleotides matching TRBD1. This CDR3 comprises 14 residues. V lost 5 bases, J lost 5 bases, and 5 bases stayed unmatched. CDR1 is KGHSH, CDR2 LQKENI, per germline. The full variable domain, its missing parts supplied by reference TRBV18 and TRBJ1-4, is NAGVMQNPRHLVRRRGQEARLRCSPMKGHSHVYWYRQLPEEGLKFMVYLQKENIIDESGMPKERFSAEFPKEGPSILRIQQVVRGDSAAYFCASSSGQNNEKLFFGSGTQLSVL.

This clone was counted only a few times. V gene TRBV6-6 combines with J gene TRBJ1-6, with D unclear. Looked up from germline, CDR1 is MNHNY and CDR2 is SVGAGI (reference sequence). V was pared by 4 bases and J by 0 bases, with 4 bases between. The CDR3 contains 14 residues. For the CDR3, the DNA is TGTGCCAGCAGTTCCGGCTCCTATAATTCACCCCTCCACTTT. Translated: CASSSGSYNSPLHF.

The V and J genes are TRBV5-6 and TRBJ1-2, with a weak D call TRBD1 (6 bases). The CDR3 is 14 amino acids. The ends were cut back, 5 bases at V and 8 bases at J, with 19 bases in the middle. The germline V gene has CDR1 SGHDT and CDR2 YYEEEE. The CDR3 loop reads CASSSLQGIGGYTF. DNA of the CDR3: TGTGCCAGCAGTTCCCTACAGGGAATTGGAGGCTACACCTTC.

The CDR3 reads CASSLVLRGGGTQYF. For the CDR3, the DNA is TGTGCCAGCAGCTTAGTCCTCAGAGGAGGCGGGACCCAGTACTTC. The J gene is TRBJ2-5, the V gene TRBV11-2; tentative D call: TRBD2 (5 bases). Germline assignment: CDR1 SGHAT and CDR2 FQNNGV. CDR3 size: 15 residues. The V gene lost 1 base and the J gene lost 7 bases, with 16 bases spanning the gap.

This clone was recorded once. This chain uses TRBV15 with TRBJ2-7; a possible D gene is TRBD1 (7 bases). Deletions cut 4 bases from V and 5 bases from J, with 15 bases between. The germline gives CDR1 LNHNV, CDR2 YYDKDF (reference sequence). The CDR3 contains 14 residues. The CDR3 sequence: CATSTGGLRDEQYF. CDR3 coding DNA: TGTGCCACCAGCACAGGGGGGCTAAGGGACGAGCAGTACTTC.

This chain connects TRBV9 to TRBJ2-2; D is perhaps TRBD1 (6 bases). The CDR3 consists of 15 residues. V lost 5 bases to trimming and J lost 0 bases, with 11 bases between them. The germline V gene encodes CDR1 SGDLS and CDR2 YYNGEE. The CDR3 loop reads CASRRDTTNTGELFF. The CDR3 bases are TGTGCCAGCAGGAGGGACACCACGAACACCGGGGAGCTGTTTTTT.